This TCR beta chain was profiled in a study of blood T cell repertoires in COVID-19. Study-wide context: PBMCs, B-cell-depleted T cells, or T cells were the source of the cDNA or gDNA that made up the material.

The CDR3 spans 17 residues. The V and J ends lost 5 bases and 5 bases, in that order; junction bases with no gene match: 9. Germline V lookup: CDR1 SGHTA, CDR2 FQGNSA. Method: immunoSEQ multiplex PCR; TCRdb's copy keeps in-frame clones and lacks some. The sample consists of 210,000 or so clones, approximately 91% of them appearing once. The source of this sequence is a middle-aged woman who had recovered from COVID-19. The sample was peripheral blood. The chain couples TRBV7-2 to TRBJ2-2; 12 positions agree with TRBD2. The CDR3 bases are TGTGCCAGCAGCCCAGGACTAGCGGGATGGGGTACCGGGGAGCTGTTTTTT. Its translation: CASSPGLAGWGTGELFF. Full variable domain (outside the CDR3, taken from reference TRBV7-2 and TRBJ2-2): GAGVSQSPSNKVTEKGKDVELRCDPISGHTALYWYRQSLGQGLEFLIYFQGNSAPDKSGLPSDRFSAERTGGSVSTLTIQRTQQEDSAVYLCASSPGLAGWGTGELFFGEGSRLTVL.